The 23 T cell receptor beta chains reported below all come from one sample, sequenced in a study of Tregs in tolerant kidney transplant recipients. Which antigens these TCRs recognize remains unknown. Some clones are missing from TCRdb's copy, which holds only in-frame ones; the method was immunoSEQ multiplex PCR. The table records about 44,000 clones, 95% to 96% of them present only once. Specimen: Tregs from blood cultured with allogeneic cells. These receptors all stem from a human donor in good health.

Only one count was recorded for this clone. J is TRBJ2-7 and V is TRBV5-5; D is possibly TRBD2 (6 bases). In germline, CDR1 is SGHKS, CDR2 YYEKEE (reference sequence). V lost 4 bases and J 1 base, leaving 15 bases between the germline ends. The CDR3 has 15 residues. CDR3 nucleotide sequence: TGTGCCAGCAGCCGTTTCCCGGAGGGGTCCTACGAGCAGTACTTC. Its translation: CASSRFPEGSYEQYF.

This chain joins TRBV6-4 and TRBJ2-2; 7 nucleotides match TRBD1. In germline, CDR1 is MRHNA, CDR2 SNTAGT. The CDR3 spans 13 residues. The V gene end was trimmed by 6 bases and the J gene end by 6 bases; junction bases not matched to a gene: 4. CDR3 protein: CASRTGAAGELFF. In DNA, the CDR3 is TGTGCCAGCAGAACAGGGGCGGCCGGGGAGCTGTTTTTT.

J is TRBJ2-3 and V is TRBV7-8, with D perhaps matching TRBD2 (6 bases). V was trimmed by 4 bases and J by 1 base, leaving 18 bases between them. The CDR3 length is 17 residues. CDR1 and CDR2 (germline): SGHVS, FQNEAQ. The CDR3 DNA reads TGTGCCAGCAGCTCCTTCGGGAGTCGACCTCGCACAGATACGCAGTATTTT. This encodes CASSSFGSRPRTDTQYF.

The chain is built from TRBV7-8 and TRBJ2-1, with a weak D call TRBD2 (6 bases). Germline V gene data show CDR1 as SGHVS and CDR2 as FQNEAQ. The CDR3 covers 17 residues. Trimming took 5 bases from V and 4 from J, leaving 21 bases between them. The CDR3 DNA follows: TGTGCCAGCAGCGCTGGAGGGGTCGCCTACCTTTACAATGAGCAGTTCTTC. Its protein is CASSAGGVAYLYNEQFF. Filled out from reference TRBV7-8 and TRBJ2-1, the complete variable domain reads GAGVSQSPRYKVAKRGQDVALRCDPISGHVSLFWYQQALGQGPEFLTYFQNEAQLDKSGLPSDRFFAERPEGSVSTLKIQRTQQEDSAVYLCASSAGGVAYLYNEQFFGPGTRLTVL.

The chain couples TRBV29-1 to TRBJ1-2, with D possibly matching TRBD1 (6 bases). The length of the CDR3 is 12 residues. The germline V and J ends were trimmed by 4 bases and 4 bases, with 10 bases remaining between them. Germline V gene lookup returns CDR1 SQVTM and CDR2 ANQGSEA. CDR3 region: CSVGGQFYGYTF. The CDR3 DNA reads TGCAGCGTTGGCGGACAGTTCTATGGCTACACCTTC.

The rearrangement joins TRBV2 to TRBJ2-2; the D is unclear. The ends were cut back, 6 bases at V and 3 bases at J, with 14 bases in the middle. The germline gives CDR1 SNHLY, CDR2 FYNNEI. The CDR3 length is 15 residues. The CDR3 DNA sequence: TGTGCCAGCAGCGAGCAGATTTTGGACACCGGGGAGCTGTTTTTT. Its protein product is CASSEQILDTGELFF. Full variable domain (remainder filled in from reference TRBV2 and TRBJ2-2): EPEVTQTPSHQVTQMGQEVILRCVPISNHLYFYWYRQILGQKVEFLVSFYNNEISEKSEIFDDQFSVERPDGSNFTLKIRSTKLEDSAMYFCASSEQILDTGELFFGEGSRLTVL.

The count of this clone is one. This chain joins TRBV5-5 and TRBJ2-3; maybe TRBD1 (6 bases). This CDR3 has 13 residues. Germline CDR1 and CDR2: SGHKS and YYEKEE (reference sequence). V shed 0 bases and J shed 4 bases, with 6 bases lying between them. CDR3 sequence reads: CASSLAGADTQYF. The CDR3 coding sequence is TGTGCCAGCAGCTTGGCAGGGGCAGATACGCAGTATTTT.

The V call is TRBV30, the J call TRBJ1-6; D remains unclear. The ends were cut back, 5 bases at V and 10 bases at J, with 18 bases in the middle. Germline CDR1 GTSNPN, CDR2 SVGIG (reference sequence). This CDR3 comprises 14 residues. CDR3 protein: CAWGKKGPHSPLHF. The CDR3 coding sequence is TGTGCCTGGGGGAAAAAGGGTCCCCACTCACCCCTCCACTTT.

The genes are TRBV6-6 and TRBJ1-3; no definite D call. V was pared by 6 bases and J by 4 bases, with 13 bases between. This CDR3 has 14 amino acids. Germline-derived CDR1 and CDR2 are MNHNY and SVGAGI (reference sequence). This chain's CDR3 is CASSPIGFGNTIYF. The CDR3 DNA sequence: TGTGCCAGCAGCCCCATTGGATTCGGAAACACCATATATTTT.

V gene TRBV18 combines with J gene TRBJ1-2, with 9 positions matching TRBD1. This CDR3 has 15 amino acids. Germline V gives CDR1 KGHSH, CDR2 LQKENI. J was trimmed by 4 bases and V by 9 bases; bases with no gene match: 12. CDR3 in amino acids: CASQAGTGYGYGYTF. In DNA form, the CDR3 reads TGTGCCAGTCAGGCCGGGACAGGGTACGGCTATGGCTACACCTTC.

The chain is built from TRBV5-1 and TRBJ1-2; D perhaps matches TRBD1 (5 bases). The CDR3 is 13 residues long. Germline CDR1 SGHRS, CDR2 YFSETQ. V lost 4 bases and J 11 bases, leaving 18 bases between the germline ends. The CDR3 nucleotides are TGCGCCAGCAGCGCGGGGGATCTCGCCGCATACACCTTC. It yields the protein CASSAGDLAAYTF.

V is TRBV4-1 and J is TRBJ1-1; tentatively, D is TRBD1 (5 bases). There are 15 residues in the CDR3. The V and J ends lost 4 bases and 0 bases respectively, with 12 bases between them. Per the germline V gene, CDR1 is MGHRA and CDR2 is YSYEKL. In nucleotides, the CDR3 is TGCGCCAGCAGCCGCGGGAGGGGAATGAACACTGAAGCTTTCTTT. This encodes CASSRGRGMNTEAFF.

The rearrangement links TRBV7-2 to TRBJ2-3, with D possibly TRBD1 on 5 matching bases. Trimming stripped 1 base from V and 6 bases from J, with 11 bases between. The CDR3 length is 14 residues. Germline assignment: CDR1 SGHTA and CDR2 FQGNSA. CDR3 sequence (DNA): TGTGCCAGCAGCTTAGGACAGCTCGTCGATACGCAGTATTTT. This sequence encodes CASSLGQLVDTQYF.

The chain joins TRBV5-4 to TRBJ1-2; D unclear. Trimming left V 5 bases short and J 5 bases short, with 13 bases between. Germline CDR1 and CDR2: SGHNT and YYREEE (reference sequence). This CDR3 is 13 amino acids long. For the CDR3, the DNA is TGTGCCAGCAGTCGGACGGGCCCTTATGGCTACACCTTC. It is translated as CASSRTGPYGYTF. Variable domain in full (rest from reference TRBV5-4 and TRBJ1-2): ETGVTQSPTHLIKTRGQQVTLRCSSQSGHNTVSWYQQALGQGPQFIFQYYREEENGRGNFPPRFSGLQFPNYSSELNVNALELDDSALYLCASSRTGPYGYTFGSGTRLTVV.

The genes are TRBV6-6 and TRBJ2-7; TRBD1 aligns across 7 bases. Unmatched junction bases numbered 0, after V lost 2 bases and J lost 2 bases. Germline V gene sequence: CDR1 MNHNY, CDR2 SVGAGI (reference sequence). This CDR3 comprises 13 residues. The CDR3 is CASSYQGAYEQYF. The CDR3 coding sequence is TGTGCCAGCAGTTACCAGGGGGCCTACGAGCAGTACTTC.

This chain uses TRBV11-2 with TRBJ2-7; 9 nucleotides line up with TRBD1. Germline V lookup: CDR1 SGHAT, CDR2 FQNNGV. V lost 4 bases and J lost 3; bases outside the gene matches: 7. The CDR3 covers 15 residues. CDR3 nucleotide sequence: TGTGCCAGCAGCTCCCGGGGACAGGGTTACTACGAGCAGTACTTC. Protein: CASSSRGQGYYEQYF. Variable domain in full (rest from reference TRBV11-2 and TRBJ2-7): EAGVAQSPRYKIIEKRQSVAFWCNPISGHATLYWYQQILGQGPKLLIQFQNNGVVDDSQLPKDRFSAERLKGVDSTLKIQPAKLEDSAVYLCASSSRGQGYYEQYFGPGTRLTVT.

This chain joins TRBV2 and TRBJ1-3, with 7 nucleotides matching TRBD1. The germline CDR1 and CDR2 sequences are SNHLY and FYNNEI. V dropped 6 bases and J dropped 9; count of bases not matched to a gene: 5. The CDR3 contains 12 residues. CDR3 sequence reads: CASSQGGRTIYF. DNA for the CDR3: TGTGCCAGCAGCCAGGGGGGACGCACCATATATTTT.

The chain links TRBV6-5 to TRBJ2-6; possible D gene TRBD1, 5 bases. This CDR3 region has 15 residues. Germline lookup yields CDR1 MNHEY and CDR2 SVGAGI. The V end was cut by 6 bases, the J end by 5 bases, with 14 bases between. Here the CDR3 DNA reads TGTGCCAGCAGGCCCTCAGGGATTAGGGCCAACGTCCTGACTTTC. It specifies CASRPSGIRANVLTF.

The table lists this clone with a count of one. The gene calls are TRBV5-4 and TRBJ2-7, with D possibly called TRBD1 or TRBD2 (5 bases each). Germline V gene data show CDR1 as SGHNT and CDR2 as YYREEE (reference sequence). Trimming stripped 1 base from V and 4 bases from J, with 12 bases between. The CDR3 spans 14 residues. The CDR3 sequence is CASSLMLGVYEQYF. In DNA form, the CDR3 reads TGTGCCAGCAGCTTGATGTTGGGGGTTTACGAGCAGTACTTC.

The J gene is TRBJ2-7, the V gene TRBV23-1; 7 nucleotides agree with TRBD2. TRBV23-1 is treated as an ORF (open reading frame) with a function not yet certain. V dropped 0 bases and J dropped 0; count of bases not matched to a gene: 5. The CDR3 runs to 16 residues. CDR3 region: CASSQSPPSGSYEQYF. The CDR3 DNA is TGCGCCAGCAGTCAATCCCCCCCTAGCGGCTCCTACGAGCAGTACTTC.

The chain recombines TRBV11-1 with TRBJ1-1; 7 bases are shared with TRBD1. CDR1 SGHAT and CDR2 FQDESV come from the germline V gene (reference sequence). Trimming at V came to 3 bases and at J to 3 bases, leaving 1 base not matched to a gene. This CDR3 region has 13 residues. In DNA, the CDR3 is TGTGCCAGCAGCTTTGGACAGGACACTGAAGCTTTCTTT. Translating gives CASSFGQDTEAFF.

The chain is built from TRBV5-1 and TRBJ2-7; no reliable D call. Germline assignment: CDR1 SGHRS and CDR2 YFSETQ. The CDR3 sequence is 14 residues long. Trimming left V 3 bases short and J 0 bases short, with 10 bases between. The CDR3, as DNA: TGCGCCAGCAGCTGGGCAGGCCTCTCCTACGAGCAGTACTTC. Translation gives CASSWAGLSYEQYF.

The gene calls are TRBV15 and TRBJ1-2; 7 bases line up with TRBD1. The V and J ends lost 3 bases and 4 bases, in that order; junction bases with no gene match: 11. The germline V gene encodes CDR1 LNHNV and CDR2 YYDKDF (reference sequence). The CDR3 runs 16 residues. The CDR3: CATSRGGTDLGYGYTF. In DNA, the CDR3 is TGTGCCACCAGCAGGGGCGGGACAGACTTGGGCTATGGCTACACCTTC.